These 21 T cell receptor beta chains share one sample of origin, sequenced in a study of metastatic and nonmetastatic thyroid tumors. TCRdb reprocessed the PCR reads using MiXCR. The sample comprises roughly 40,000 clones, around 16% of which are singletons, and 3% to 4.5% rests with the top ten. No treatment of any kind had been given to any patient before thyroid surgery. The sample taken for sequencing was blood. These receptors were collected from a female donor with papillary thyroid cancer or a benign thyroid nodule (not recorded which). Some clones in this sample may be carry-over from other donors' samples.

CDR3 in DNA: TGTGCCAGCAGAGAGTTTTCCACCTACGAGCAGTACTTC. Protein: CASREFSTYEQYF. The V call is TRBV28, the J call TRBJ2-7; no clear D. Trimming shortened V by 6 bases and J by 2 bases, and 11 bases separated the two germline ends. The CDR3 totals 13 residues. Germline CDR1 reads MDHEN; CDR2 reads SYDVKM. The full variable domain, its missing parts supplied by reference TRBV28 and TRBJ2-7, is DVKVTQSSRYLVKRTGEKVFLECVQDMDHENMFWYRQDPGLGLRLIYFSYDVKMKEKGDIPEGYSVSREKKERFSLILESASTNQTSMYLCASREFSTYEQYFGPGTRLTVT.

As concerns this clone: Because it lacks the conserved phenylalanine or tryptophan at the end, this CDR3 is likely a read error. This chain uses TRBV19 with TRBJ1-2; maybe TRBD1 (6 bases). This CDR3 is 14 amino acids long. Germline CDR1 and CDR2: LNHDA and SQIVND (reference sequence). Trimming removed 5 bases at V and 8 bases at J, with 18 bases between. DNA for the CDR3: TGTGCCAGTAGTTCCCCGCCAGGGGCGATCGGCTACACCCTC. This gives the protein CASSSPPGAIGYTL.

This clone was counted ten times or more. In DNA form, the CDR3 reads TGCAGTGCTAGGGCCCCCTCAACAGGGGACCGAGGCTACACCTTC. Residues: CSARAPSTGDRGYTF. The gene calls are TRBV20-1 and TRBJ1-2; 7 positions agree with TRBD1. The ends lost 3 bases at V and 8 bases at J; junction bases unmatched: 15. The CDR3 runs to 15 residues. CDR1 is DFQATT, CDR2 SNEGSKA, per germline (reference sequence).

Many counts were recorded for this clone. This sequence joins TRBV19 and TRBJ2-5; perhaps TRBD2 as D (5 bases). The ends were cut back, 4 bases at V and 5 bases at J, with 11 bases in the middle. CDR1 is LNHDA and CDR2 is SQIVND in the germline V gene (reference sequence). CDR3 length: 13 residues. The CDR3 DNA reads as TGTGCCAGTAGTACGGGGTTTGAGGAGACCCAGTACTTC. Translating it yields CASSTGFEETQYF.

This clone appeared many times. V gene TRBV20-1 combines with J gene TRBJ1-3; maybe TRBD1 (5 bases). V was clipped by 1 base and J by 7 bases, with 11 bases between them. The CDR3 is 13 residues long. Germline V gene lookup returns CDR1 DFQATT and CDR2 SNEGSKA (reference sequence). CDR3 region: CSARVMGPNTIYF. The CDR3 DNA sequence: TGCAGTGCTAGAGTAATGGGGCCTAACACCATATATTTT.

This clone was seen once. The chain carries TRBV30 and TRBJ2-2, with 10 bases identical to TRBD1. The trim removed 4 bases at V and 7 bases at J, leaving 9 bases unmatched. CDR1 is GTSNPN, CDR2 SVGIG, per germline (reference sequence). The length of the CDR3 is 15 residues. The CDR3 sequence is CAWTNGQGVVGELFF. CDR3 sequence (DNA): TGTGCCTGGACCAATGGACAGGGGGTTGTCGGGGAGCTGTTTTTT.

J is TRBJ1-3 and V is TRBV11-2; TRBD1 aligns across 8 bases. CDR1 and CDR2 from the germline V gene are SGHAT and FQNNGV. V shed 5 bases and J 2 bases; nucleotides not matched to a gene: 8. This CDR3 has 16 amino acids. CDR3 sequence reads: CASSLRDRSPGNTIYF. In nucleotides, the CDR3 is TGTGCCAGCAGCCTAAGGGACAGGTCACCTGGAAACACCATATATTTT.

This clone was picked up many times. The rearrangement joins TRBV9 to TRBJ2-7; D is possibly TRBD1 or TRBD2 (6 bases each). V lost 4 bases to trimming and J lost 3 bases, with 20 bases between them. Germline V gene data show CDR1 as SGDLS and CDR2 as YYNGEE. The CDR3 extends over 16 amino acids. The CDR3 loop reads CASSPTGGGWGYEQYF. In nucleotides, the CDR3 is TGTGCCAGCAGCCCAACCGGAGGGGGTTGGGGCTACGAGCAGTACTTC.

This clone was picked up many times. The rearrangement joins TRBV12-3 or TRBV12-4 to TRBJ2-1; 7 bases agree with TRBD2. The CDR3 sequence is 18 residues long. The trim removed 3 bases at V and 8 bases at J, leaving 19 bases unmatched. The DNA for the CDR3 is TGTGCCAGCAGTTTGGTGGGACTAACGGAACGGCTAATATATGAGCAGTTCTTC. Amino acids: CASSLVGLTERLIYEQFF.

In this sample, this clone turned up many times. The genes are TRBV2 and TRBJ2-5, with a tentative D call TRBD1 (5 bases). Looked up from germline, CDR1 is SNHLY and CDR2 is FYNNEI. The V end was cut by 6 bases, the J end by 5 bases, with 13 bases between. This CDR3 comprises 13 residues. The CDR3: CASSDSELETQYF. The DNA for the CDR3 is TGTGCCAGCAGCGACAGCGAGTTGGAGACCCAGTACTTC.

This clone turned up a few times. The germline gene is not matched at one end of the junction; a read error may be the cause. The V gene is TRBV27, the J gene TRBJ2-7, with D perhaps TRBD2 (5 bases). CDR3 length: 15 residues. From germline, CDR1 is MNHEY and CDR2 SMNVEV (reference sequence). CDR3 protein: CASIPVGEGSYDQYF. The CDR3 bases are TGTGCCAGCATCCCGGTCGGAGAGGGAAGTTACGATCAGTACTTC.

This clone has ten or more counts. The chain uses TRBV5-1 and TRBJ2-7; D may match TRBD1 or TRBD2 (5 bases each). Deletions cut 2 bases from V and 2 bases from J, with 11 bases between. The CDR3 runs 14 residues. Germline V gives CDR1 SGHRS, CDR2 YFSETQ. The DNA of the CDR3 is TGCGCCAGCAGCTTCAGGGACGGGACCTACGAGCAGTACTTC. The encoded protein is CASSFRDGTYEQYF.

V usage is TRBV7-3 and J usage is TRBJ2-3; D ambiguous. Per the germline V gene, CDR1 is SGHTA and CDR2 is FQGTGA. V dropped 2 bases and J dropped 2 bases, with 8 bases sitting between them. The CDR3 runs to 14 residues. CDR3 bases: TGTGCCAGCAGCTTAGGGCAGCTCACAGATACGCAGTATTTT. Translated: CASSLGQLTDTQYF. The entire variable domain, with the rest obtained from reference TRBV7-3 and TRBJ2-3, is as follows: GAGVSQTPSNKVTEKGKYVELRCDPISGHTALYWYRQSLGQGPEFLIYFQGTGAADDSGLPNDRFFAVRPEGSVSTLKIQRTERGDSAVYLCASSLGQLTDTQYFGPGTRLTVL.

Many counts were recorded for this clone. The CDR3 coding sequence is TGTGCCAGCACTCCCCCAGGGGGGGCGCTTTACGAGCAGTACTTC. It specifies CASTPPGGALYEQYF. V gene TRBV6-7 combines with J gene TRBJ2-7; D may be TRBD1 or TRBD2 (7 bases each). TRBV6-7 is designated an ORF whose function remains uncertain. There are 15 residues in the CDR3. Trimming left V 7 bases short and J 4 bases short, with 20 bases between.

The CDR3 here is CASSFGYGRGETQYF. The CDR3 DNA follows: TGTGCCAGCAGTTTCGGGTACGGGAGAGGGGAGACCCAGTACTTC. V is TRBV28 and J is TRBJ2-5, with a weak D call TRBD2 (6 bases). The CDR3 length is 15 residues. CDR1 MDHEN and CDR2 SYDVKM come from the germline V gene. Trimming took off 3 bases at V and 5 bases at J, with 16 bases between the two ends.

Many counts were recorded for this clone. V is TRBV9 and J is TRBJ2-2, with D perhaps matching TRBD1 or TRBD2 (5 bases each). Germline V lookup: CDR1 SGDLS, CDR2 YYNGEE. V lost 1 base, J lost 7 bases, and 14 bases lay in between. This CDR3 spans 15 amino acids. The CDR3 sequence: CASSVFQGRVGELFF. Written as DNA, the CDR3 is TGTGCCAGCAGCGTATTCCAGGGACGGGTCGGGGAGCTGTTTTTT.

The CDR3, as DNA: TGTGCCAGCAGCTTAGACCTAACTAGCACAGATACGCAGTATTTT. Amino acid sequence: CASSLDLTSTDTQYF. V and J are TRBV5-4 and TRBJ2-3; no firm D call. Germline-derived CDR1 and CDR2 are SGHNT and YYREEE (reference sequence). This CDR3 region has 15 residues. Trimming removed 2 bases at V and 0 bases at J, with 10 bases between.

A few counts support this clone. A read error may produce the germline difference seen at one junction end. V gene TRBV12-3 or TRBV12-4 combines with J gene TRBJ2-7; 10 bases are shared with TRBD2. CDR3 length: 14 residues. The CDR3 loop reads CAGSLVVAGGEQYF. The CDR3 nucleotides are TGTGCCGGCAGTTTGGTGGTAGCGGGAGGCGAGCAGTACTTC.

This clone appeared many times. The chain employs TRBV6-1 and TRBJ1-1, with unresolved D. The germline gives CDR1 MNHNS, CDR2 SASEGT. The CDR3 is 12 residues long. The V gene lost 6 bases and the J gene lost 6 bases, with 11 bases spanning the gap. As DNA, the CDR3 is TGTGCCAGCAGCTCCACAGAGTCTGAAGCTTTCTTT. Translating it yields CASSSTESEAFF.

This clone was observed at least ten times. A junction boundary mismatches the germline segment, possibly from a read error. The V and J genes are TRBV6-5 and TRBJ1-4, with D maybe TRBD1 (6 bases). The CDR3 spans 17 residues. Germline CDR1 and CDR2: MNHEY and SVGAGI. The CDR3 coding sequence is TGTGCCAGTAGTTACTCGAGGGGGGGCGCGTCTAATGAAAAACTGTTTTTT. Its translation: CASSYSRGGASNEKLFF.

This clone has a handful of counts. CDR3 sequence (DNA): TGTGCCAGCAGTGCCCGGACAGCCGATGGCTACACCTTC. Encoded protein: CASSARTADGYTF. The chain carries TRBV6-1 and TRBJ1-2, with a possible D match to TRBD1 (6 bases). Germline CDR1 and CDR2: MNHNS and SASEGT. The CDR3 length is 13 residues. Trimming shortened V by 4 bases and J by 6 bases, and 12 bases separated the two germline ends.